This passage covers 30 T cell receptor beta chains from one sample sequenced in a study of blood T cell repertoires in COVID-19. Measured with immunoSEQ multiplex PCR; TCRdb has only the in-frame clones, and not every one. The sample lists roughly 93,000 clones; around 87% were seen once. Sequences were obtained from peripheral blood. Receptor source: a human donor in a cohort sampled during active COVID-19.

This chain uses TRBV29-1 with TRBJ1-1; 7 nucleotides align to TRBD1. Germline lookup yields CDR1 SQVTM and CDR2 ANQGSEA. Trimming cost V 7 bases and J 8 bases; bases outside gene matches: 7. The CDR3 runs 11 residues. This chain's CDR3 is CSALDRVEAFF. The CDR3 nucleotides read TGCAGCGCCCTCGACAGGGTCGAAGCTTTCTTT.

The gene calls are TRBV18 and TRBJ1-6, with D maybe TRBD1 (5 bases). CDR3 length: 15 amino acids. CDR1 KGHSH and CDR2 LQKENI come from the germline V gene. V lost 6 bases to trimming and J lost 8 bases, with 17 bases between them. The CDR3 sequence is CASSPQGGVDSPLHF. The CDR3 bases are TGTGCCAGCTCGCCTCAGGGAGGGGTAGATTCACCCCTCCACTTT. Full variable domain (outside the CDR3, taken from reference TRBV18 and TRBJ1-6): NAGVMQNPRHLVRRRGQEARLRCSPMKGHSHVYWYRQLPEEGLKFMVYLQKENIIDESGMPKERFSAEFPKEGPSILRIQQVVRGDSAAYFCASSPQGGVDSPLHFGNGTRLTVT.

The rearrangement links TRBV7-3 to TRBJ2-1; a weak D match, TRBD2 (5 bases). Germline V gene data show CDR1 as SGHTA and CDR2 as FQGTGA. The CDR3 has 15 residues. V lost 2 bases to trimming and J lost 0 bases, with 8 bases between them. CDR3 sequence (DNA): TGTGCCAGCAGCTTAGGAGCGGCCTCCTACAATGAGCAGTTCTTC. It encodes CASSLGAASYNEQFF. Combining the CDR3 with reference TRBV7-3 and TRBJ2-1 gives the whole variable domain GAGVSQTPSNKVTEKGKYVELRCDPISGHTALYWYRQSLGQGPEFLIYFQGTGAADDSGLPNDRFFAVRPEGSVSTLKIQRTERGDSAVYLCASSLGAASYNEQFFGPGTRLTVL.

The genes are TRBV30 and TRBJ1-1; 11 bases line up with TRBD1. Germline lookup yields CDR1 GTSNPN and CDR2 SVGIG (reference sequence). Unmatched junction bases numbered 7, after V lost 3 bases and J lost 4 bases. The CDR3 spans 15 residues. The CDR3 loop reads CAWRARTGGVTEAFF. CDR3 coding DNA: TGTGCCTGGAGAGCTCGGACAGGGGGCGTCACTGAAGCTTTCTTT.

The chain recombines TRBV28 with TRBJ2-1; TRBD2 is a possible D gene (5 bases). Trimming left V 3 bases short and J 0 bases short, with 12 bases between. CDR1 MDHEN and CDR2 SYDVKM come from the germline V gene. The CDR3 is made up of 16 amino acids. CDR3 bases: TGTGCCAGCAGTTTTGTCGGGGTGAGCTCCTACAATGAGCAGTTCTTC. It encodes CASSFVGVSSYNEQFF.

V is TRBV7-3 and J is TRBJ1-1, with D uncertain. The CDR3 runs to 15 residues. Trimming shortened V by 0 bases and J by 1 base, and 9 bases separated the two germline ends. CDR1 is SGHTA and CDR2 is FQGTGA in the germline V gene. The CDR3 spells CASSLTRAPNTEAFF. The CDR3 DNA sequence: TGTGCCAGCAGCTTAACGAGGGCTCCGAACACTGAAGCTTTCTTT.

The gene calls are TRBV12-3 or TRBV12-4 and TRBJ2-7, with a tentative D call TRBD1 (6 bases). The CDR3 is 12 amino acids. V lost 8 bases and J lost 3, with 11 bases in between. The CDR3 bases are TGTGCCAGCTGCATCAGGGGCTACGAGCAGTACTTC. This codes for CASCIRGYEQYF.

This chain links TRBV6-1 with TRBJ2-3; 16 bases are shared with TRBD2. The ends lost 3 bases at V and 2 bases at J; junction bases unmatched: 5. CDR1 MNHNS and CDR2 SASEGT come from the germline V gene. This CDR3 is built from 18 residues. CDR3 nucleotide sequence: TGTGCCAGCAGTGAGGGACTAGCGGGAGGGTTGCCCACAGATACGCAGTATTTT. It translates to CASSEGLAGGLPTDTQYF.

The J gene is TRBJ2-7, the V gene TRBV28; a weak D match, TRBD1 (6 bases). The length of the CDR3 is 16 residues. CDR1 and CDR2 (germline): MDHEN, SYDVKM. V gave up 3 bases and J gave up 0 bases, with 15 bases separating them. CDR3 in amino acids: CASSFGPSRGSYEQYF. DNA for the CDR3: TGTGCCAGCAGTTTTGGACCTTCCAGGGGCTCCTACGAGCAGTACTTC.

The chain combines TRBV2 with TRBJ1-1; a possible D gene is TRBD1 (5 bases). Germline V CDR1 and CDR2: SNHLY, FYNNEI. Trimming cost V 3 bases and J 4 bases, with 12 bases left between them. The CDR3 covers 14 residues. CDR3 DNA sequence: TGTGCCAGCAGTGATTCCGGGGGTGCCACTGAAGCTTTCTTT. Its translation: CASSDSGGATEAFF.

This clone was counted only a few times. V gene TRBV7-2 combines with J gene TRBJ2-2; 11 nucleotides agree with TRBD2. Trimming took 1 base from V and 7 from J; bases not matched to a gene: 5. Germline V gene sequence: CDR1 SGHTA, CDR2 FQGNSA. CDR3 length: 16 residues. CDR3 nucleotides: TGTGCCAGCAGCTTAGTAGCGGGAGGGCCTCACGGGGAGCTGTTTTTT. It yields the protein CASSLVAGGPHGELFF.

CDR3 in DNA: TGCAGTGCTAGACTACCTAAACGAGCTTTCTTT. Translating it yields CSARLPKRAFF. The chain joins TRBV20-1 to TRBJ1-1; D uncertain. In germline, CDR1 is DFQATT, CDR2 SNEGSKA (reference sequence). With 2 bases removed from V and 10 bases from J, the gap between germline ends came to 11 bases. The CDR3 runs to 11 residues.

This clone showed up just once. The gene calls are TRBV2 and TRBJ2-5; 10 bases match TRBD2. The CDR3 is made up of 16 amino acids. V lost 1 base to trimming and J lost 2 bases; unmatched junction nucleotides: 4. Germline-derived CDR1 and CDR2 are SNHLY and FYNNEI. The CDR3: CASSEGTSGEQETQYF. In nucleotides, the CDR3 is TGTGCCAGCAGTGAAGGGACTAGCGGAGAACAAGAGACCCAGTACTTC.

V is TRBV18 and J is TRBJ2-7; 7 bases fit TRBD2. The CDR3 length is 24 residues. Per germline, CDR1 KGHSH and CDR2 LQKENI. V gave up 0 bases and J gave up 3 bases; unmatched junction bases: 32. CDR3 nucleotides: TGTGCCAGCTCACCACCGCCCCCCCCATTGGTCCCGTTGCTTTACGGCGGGAGTATCTACGAGCAGTACTTC. Amino acid sequence: CASSPPPPPLVPLLYGGSIYEQYF.

This rearrangement joins TRBV28 to TRBJ1-4; D is unclear. Germline V gives CDR1 MDHEN, CDR2 SYDVKM. The CDR3 is 12 amino acids. V was pared by 6 bases and J by 5 bases, with 7 bases between. This chain's CDR3 is CASRSSNEKLFF. The CDR3 DNA reads as TGTGCCAGCAGGAGTTCGAATGAAAAACTGTTTTTT.

This chain links TRBV3-1 (or the pseudogene TRBV3-2) with TRBJ2-7; 10 bases map to TRBD2. The CDR3 sequence is 15 residues long. The V gene's germline CDR1 is LGHDT and CDR2 YNNKEL (reference sequence). J was trimmed by 4 bases and V by 3 bases; bases with no gene match: 6. CDR3 nucleotide sequence: TGTGCCAGCAGCCATTCTAGCGGGAGAATGTACGAGCAGTACTTC. Translation gives CASSHSSGRMYEQYF.

CDR3 in amino acids: CASSLGSTGGRSYEQYF. The DNA of the CDR3 is TGTGCCAGCAGCTTGGGAAGCACAGGGGGAAGGAGCTACGAGCAGTACTTC. The chain couples TRBV5-4 to TRBJ2-7, with TRBD1 matching 8 bases. J gave up 3 bases and V 0 bases, and 11 bases lay outside the gene matches. This CDR3 comprises 17 residues. CDR1 is SGHNT and CDR2 is YYREEE in the germline V gene (reference sequence).

The rearrangement links TRBV6-5 to TRBJ1-2; 11 nucleotides line up with TRBD1. The length of the CDR3 is 15 residues. CDR1 is MNHEY, CDR2 SVGAGI, per germline. The V gene end was trimmed by 6 bases and the J gene end by 8 bases; junction bases not matched to a gene: 11. CDR3 nucleotide sequence: TGTGCCAGCAGGGGTTCGGACAGGGGGCGCGGGGGCTACACCTTC. This gives the protein CASRGSDRGRGGYTF.

This clone has only one observation. The chain uses TRBV9 and TRBJ1-3; D not certain. The CDR3 is made up of 15 amino acids. The germline V and J ends were trimmed by 2 bases and 4 bases, with 13 bases remaining between them. From germline, CDR1 is SGDLS and CDR2 YYNGEE. Here the CDR3 reads CASSVREGPGNTIYF. As DNA, the CDR3 is TGTGCCAGCAGCGTTCGGGAGGGCCCCGGAAACACCATATATTTT.

J is TRBJ1-1 and V is TRBV11-2; D gene uncertain. CDR1 is SGHAT and CDR2 is FQNNGV in the germline V gene. This CDR3 is built from 14 residues. Between the trimmed V and J ends, which lost 1 base and 4 bases, there was a span of 10 bases. The CDR3 is CASSLAGLPTEAFF. As DNA, the CDR3 is TGTGCCAGCAGCTTAGCTGGGCTACCCACTGAAGCTTTCTTT.

This clone was detected only once. This rearrangement joins TRBV5-1 to TRBJ2-1, with D possibly TRBD2 on 6 matching bases. From germline, CDR1 is SGHRS and CDR2 YFSETQ. This CDR3 has 13 residues. V was clipped by 3 bases and J by 8 bases, with 12 bases between them. CDR3 coding DNA: TGCGCCAGCAGCTCGACGGGAGACGATGAGCAGTTCTTC. It specifies CASSSTGDDEQFF.

CDR3 sequence (DNA): TGTGCCAGCAGTCCCGGGACAGGGACGGCGTTTGGCTACACCTTC. It translates to CASSPGTGTAFGYTF. The rearrangement joins TRBV28 to TRBJ1-2; 9 bases are shared with TRBD1. CDR1 MDHEN and CDR2 SYDVKM come from the germline V gene. The CDR3 has 15 residues. J lost 7 bases, V lost 5 bases, and 11 bases had no gene match.

The chain uses TRBV18 and TRBJ2-1; 12 bases are shared with TRBD2. The CDR3 has 16 amino acids. With V trimmed by 4 bases and J by 8 bases, 9 bases remained unmatched. The germline V gene has CDR1 KGHSH and CDR2 LQKENI. CDR3: CASSLMSSGRADEQFF. Here the CDR3 DNA reads TGTGCCAGCTCACTCATGTCTAGCGGGAGGGCCGATGAGCAGTTCTTC.

This clone was found once. The chain joins TRBV5-4 to TRBJ1-4, with D tentatively TRBD1 (5 bases). V gave up 3 bases and J gave up 12 bases, with 12 bases separating them. Germline CDR1 SGHNT, CDR2 YYREEE (reference sequence). This CDR3 is built from 12 residues. The CDR3 is CASSWDGGELFF. In DNA, the CDR3 is TGTGCCAGCAGCTGGGACGGGGGAGAACTGTTTTTT.

V is TRBV27 and J is TRBJ2-7, with unresolved D. V lost 6 bases and J 0 bases, leaving 18 bases between the germline ends. The length of the CDR3 is 16 residues. Germline CDR1 and CDR2: MNHEY and SMNVEV (reference sequence). For the CDR3, the DNA is TGTGCCAGCAGCCCAGATCCGGGTCTGAGCTCCTACGAGCAGTACTTC. Translated: CASSPDPGLSSYEQYF.

The chain uses TRBV5-6 and TRBJ2-5; TRBD1 agrees at 10 bases. The CDR3 is 16 amino acids. Germline CDR1 reads SGHDT; CDR2 reads YYEEEE. Losses at the gene ends were 3 bases for V and 5 bases for J; bases not matched to a gene: 10. Here the CDR3 DNA reads TGTGCCAGCAGCTCCACTTGGGGACAGGGGATCGAGACCCAGTACTTC. It specifies CASSSTWGQGIETQYF.

This chain uses TRBV5-1 with TRBJ2-1; the D gene is possibly TRBD1 (5 bases). Germline-derived CDR1 and CDR2 are SGHRS and YFSETQ. The CDR3 totals 16 residues. The V end lost 1 base, the J end lost 5 bases, and 16 bases lay between the germline ends. This chain's CDR3 is CASSLIPQRGNNEQFF. In DNA form, the CDR3 reads TGCGCCAGCAGCTTGATTCCCCAAAGGGGTAACAATGAGCAGTTCTTC.

The rearrangement links TRBV28 to TRBJ2-1; no reliable D call. Germline V gene lookup returns CDR1 MDHEN and CDR2 SYDVKM. The CDR3 runs 15 residues. With 3 bases removed from V and 0 bases from J, the gap between germline ends came to 9 bases. This CDR3 reads CASSFVTSSYNEQFF. CDR3 sequence (DNA): TGTGCCAGCAGTTTCGTCACGAGCTCCTACAATGAGCAGTTCTTC.

In the case of this clone: Within the sample, other DNA sequences also encode this same CDR3. The CDR3 bases are TGTGCCAGCAGCCGCCAGGGAAGAAATCAGCCCCAGCATTTT. This sequence encodes CASSRQGRNQPQHF. The V gene is TRBV6-5, the J gene TRBJ1-5; TRBD1 might be the D (5 bases). In germline, CDR1 is MNHEY, CDR2 SVGAGI. The CDR3 length is 14 residues. Trimming removed 6 bases at V and 4 bases at J, with 13 bases between.

The chain uses TRBV28 and TRBJ1-1, with D perhaps matching TRBD1 (5 bases). The germline V gene encodes CDR1 MDHEN and CDR2 SYDVKM. This CDR3 spans 12 amino acids. V lost 5 bases and J 8 bases, leaving 12 bases between the germline ends. The CDR3 region has the DNA TGTGCCAGCAGTCTCTCAGGGTGGGAAGCTTTCTTT. Translating gives CASSLSGWEAFF.